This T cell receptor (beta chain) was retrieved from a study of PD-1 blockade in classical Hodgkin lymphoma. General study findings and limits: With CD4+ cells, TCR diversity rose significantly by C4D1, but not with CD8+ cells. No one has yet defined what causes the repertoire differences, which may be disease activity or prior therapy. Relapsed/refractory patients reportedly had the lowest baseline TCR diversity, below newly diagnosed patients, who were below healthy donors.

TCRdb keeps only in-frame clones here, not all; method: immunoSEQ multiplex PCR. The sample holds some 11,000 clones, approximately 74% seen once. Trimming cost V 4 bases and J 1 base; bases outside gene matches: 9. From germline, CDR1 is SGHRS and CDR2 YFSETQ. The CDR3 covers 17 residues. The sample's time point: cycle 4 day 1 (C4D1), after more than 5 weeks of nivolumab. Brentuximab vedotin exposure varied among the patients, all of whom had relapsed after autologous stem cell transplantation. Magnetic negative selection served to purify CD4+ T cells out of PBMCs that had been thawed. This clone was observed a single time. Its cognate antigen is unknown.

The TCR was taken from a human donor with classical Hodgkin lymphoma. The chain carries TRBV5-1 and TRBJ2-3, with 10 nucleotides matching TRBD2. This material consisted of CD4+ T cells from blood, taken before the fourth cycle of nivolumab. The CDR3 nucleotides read TGCGCCAGCAGCATATTGCCTCTAGCGGGAGGCACAGATACGCAGTATTTT. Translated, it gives CASSILPLAGGTDTQYF.